This T cell receptor (beta chain) was captured by sequencing in a study of blood T cell repertoires in COVID-19. Looking at the study overall: The United States, Italy and Spain were the sources of the acute and convalescent COVID-19 samples.

Data came from immunoSEQ multiplex PCR; TCRdb stores just in-frame clones and leaves some out. Among a few hundred thousand clones listed, 85% were seen once. The CDR3 totals 13 residues. CDR1 is MRHNA and CDR2 is SNTAGT in the germline V gene. J was trimmed by 4 bases and V by 6 bases; bases with no gene match: 3. This receptor was identified in a woman aged 18-30 years with acute or convalescent COVID-19. Sequencing used peripheral blood. This chain links TRBV6-4 with TRBJ1-5, with 7 bases identical to TRBD1. The CDR3 DNA follows: TGTGCCAGCAGCGCGGGACAGAATCAGCCCCAGCATTTT. It yields the protein CASSAGQNQPQHF.